This T cell receptor beta chain was captured by sequencing in a study of blood T cell repertoires in COVID-19. Study summary: There were acute and convalescent COVID-19 samples, and they came from the United States, Italy and Spain.

Sequencing used immunoSEQ multiplex PCR; TCRdb keeps in-frame clones, though not all of them. The sample comprises some 250,000 clones, 60% to 75% of which are singletons, and 3% to 3.5% rests with the top ten. Germline values: CDR1 SGHAT, CDR2 FQNNGV. V shed 0 bases and J shed 2 bases, with 14 bases lying between them. The CDR3 spans 17 residues. This clonotype was sampled from an elderly woman with acute or convalescent COVID-19. The chain joins TRBV11-2 to TRBJ2-1, with D possibly TRBD1 on 6 matching bases. Source material: peripheral blood. The CDR3 region is CASSLDSRGTPYNEQFF. The CDR3 DNA sequence: TGTGCCAGCAGCTTAGATTCCAGGGGTACACCCTACAATGAGCAGTTCTTC.